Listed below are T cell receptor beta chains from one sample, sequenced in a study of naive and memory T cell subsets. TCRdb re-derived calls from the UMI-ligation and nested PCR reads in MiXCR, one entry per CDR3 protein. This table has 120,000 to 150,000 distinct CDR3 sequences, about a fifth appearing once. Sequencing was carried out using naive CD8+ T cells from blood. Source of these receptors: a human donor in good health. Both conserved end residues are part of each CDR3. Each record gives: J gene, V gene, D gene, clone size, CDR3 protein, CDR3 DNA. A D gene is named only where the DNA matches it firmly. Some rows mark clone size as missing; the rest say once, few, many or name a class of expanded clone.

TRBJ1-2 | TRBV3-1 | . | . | CASSQLPGPTNYGYTF | TGTGCCAGCAGCCAACTCCCGGGACCGACTAACTATGGCTACACCTTC
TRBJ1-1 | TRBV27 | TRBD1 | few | CASSEQGAGTEAFF | TGTGCCAGCAGTGAACAGGGGGCAGGGACTGAAGCTTTCTTT
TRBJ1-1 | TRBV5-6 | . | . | CASSLGGAQQAFF | TGTGCCAGCAGCCTAGGTGGTGCCCAGCAAGCTTTCTTT
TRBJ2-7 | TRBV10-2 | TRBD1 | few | CAGGQGMGYEQYF | TGCGCCGGAGGACAGGGGATGGGCTACGAGCAGTACTTC
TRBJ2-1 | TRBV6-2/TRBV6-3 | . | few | CASSYHTNGINEQFF | TGTGCCAGCAGTTACCACACCAACGGTATCAATGAGCAGTTCTTC
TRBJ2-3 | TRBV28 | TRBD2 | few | CASSPLYGGVRTDTQYF | TGTGCCAGCAGTCCTCTATATGGGGGGGTCCGCACAGATACGCAGTATTTT
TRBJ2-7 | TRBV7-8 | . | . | CASSGERTEEQYF | TGTGCCAGCAGCGGAGAAAGGACCGAGGAGCAGTACTTC
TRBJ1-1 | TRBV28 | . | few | CASSPSGEGDTEAFF | TGTGCCAGCAGCCCGTCCGGGGAGGGGGACACTGAAGCTTTCTTT
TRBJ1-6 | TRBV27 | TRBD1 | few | CASRGAPRPLHF | TGTGCCTCCAGGGGGGCGCCTAGGCCCCTCCACTTT
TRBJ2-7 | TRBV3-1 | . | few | CASSLRTDSSYEQYF | TGTGCCAGCAGCCTCAGGACAGACAGCTCCTACGAGCAGTACTTC
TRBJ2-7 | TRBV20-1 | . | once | CSAPEAASYEQYF | TGCAGTGCTCCCGAGGCAGCCTCCTACGAGCAGTACTTC
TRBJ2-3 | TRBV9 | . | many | CASSDTDTQYF | TGTGCCAGCAGCGACACAGATACGCAGTATTTT
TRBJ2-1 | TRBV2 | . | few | CASSESYGEQFF | TGTGCCAGCAGTGAGTCCTACGGTGAGCAGTTCTTC
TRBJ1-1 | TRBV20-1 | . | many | CSAPREGWTTEAFF | TGCAGTGCTCCCAGGGAGGGGTGGACCACTGAAGCTTTCTTT
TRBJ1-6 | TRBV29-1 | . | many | CSVLDRGGSPLHF | TGCAGCGTTCTTGACCGGGGGGGATCACCCCTCCACTTT
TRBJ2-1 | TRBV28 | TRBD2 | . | CASSLGLAGGRGEQFF | TGTGCCAGCAGTTTAGGGCTAGCGGGAGGAAGGGGTGAGCAGTTCTTC
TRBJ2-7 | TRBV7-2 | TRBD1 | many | CASSFGTGSYEQYF | TGTGCCAGCAGTTTCGGGACAGGCTCCTACGAGCAGTACTTC
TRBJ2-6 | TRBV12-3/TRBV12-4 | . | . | CASSDNSGANVLTF | TGTGCCAGCAGTGACAACTCTGGGGCCAACGTCCTGACTTTC
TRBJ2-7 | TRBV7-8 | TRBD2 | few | CASSSGTSGRFSEQYF | TGTGCCAGCAGCTCAGGGACTAGCGGGAGGTTCAGCGAGCAGTACTTC
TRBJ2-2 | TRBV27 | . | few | CASNLYYSGEAGELFF | TGTGCCAGCAACCTATATTACTCGGGGGAGGCCGGGGAGCTGTTTTTT
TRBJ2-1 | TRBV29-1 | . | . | CSVDLGFDEQFF | TGCAGCGTTGATTTGGGGTTTGATGAGCAGTTCTTC
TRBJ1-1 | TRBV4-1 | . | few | CASSQDQIEAFF | TGCGCCAGCAGCCAAGATCAGATTGAAGCTTTCTTT
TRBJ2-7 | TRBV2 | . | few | CASSGGRQLYEQYF | TGTGCCAGCAGCGGGGGTAGGCAGCTCTACGAGCAGTACTTC
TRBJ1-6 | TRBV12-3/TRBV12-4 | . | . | CASSEDVYPGDSYNSPLHF | TGTGCCAGCAGCGAGGACGTCTACCCCGGCGACTCCTATAATTCACCCCTCCACTTT
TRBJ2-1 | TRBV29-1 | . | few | CSVDLRLNNDEQFF | TGCAGCGTTGATTTACGGCTGAACAACGATGAGCAGTTCTTC